This T cell receptor (beta chain) was sequenced in a study of CD8+CD57+ T cells in acquired aplastic anemia (dated by TCRdb to 2016 to 2019). About the study as a whole: A mean of about 3.2 ug of DNA, ranging from about 0.2 to 27.4 ug, was extracted from sorted CD4+ and CD8+ cells. CD8+CD57+ expansion was defined as a frequency above the mean frequency observed in healthy subjects. The investigation overall reported the following: CD8+ Simpson's diversity did not differ significantly between patients and healthy controls (P=0.060). Roughly 30 CD8+ CDR3 sequences were found to be shared between patients and controls, but these sequences appeared to be highly expressed in patients and within the immunodominant clones of the patients.

To note about this clonotype: Its antigen target is currently unknown. Per-nucleotide qualities are absent, and no much larger clonotype sits a single base away.

Expansion of CD8+CD57+ cells had been shown by flow cytometry in the patients chosen for sequencing. Every patient had a diagnosis of severe acquired aplastic anemia based on International Study of Aplastic Anemia and Agranulocytosis and Camitta criteria. No therapy had been received by the patients at the time of blood sampling. The study deep-sequenced TCR repertoires of sorted CD4+ and CD8+ blood T cells from severe aplastic anemia patients and healthy subjects. In the USA, patient enrollment took place under clinicaltrials.gov protocols 00001620, 01623167, 00001397, 00071045, 00081523 and 00961064. Ficoll-Paque density gradient centrifugation was used to isolate peripheral blood mononuclear cells. Before DNA extraction, CD4+ and CD8+ T cells were sorted by FACS or by magnetic beads. From its cysteine to its phenylalanine, the CDR3 spans 15 amino acids. Only CDR3 DNA remains: 45 bases, in frame from the first base. The V end gives up 4 bases and the J end 6 bases, leaving 7 bases in the junction not matched to a gene. Reading the germline V gene (reference sequence) gives CDR1 SGHAT and CDR2 FQDESV.

Genomic DNA served as template for TCR beta VDJ combination and CDR3 sequence profiling. An Illumina HiSeq 2000 was the platform used for TCR repertoire sequencing. Per the original workflow: Repertoires were assessed using TRBV/TRBJ rearrangement plots, CDR3 size and DJ length profiles, and Simpson's diversity index. The immunodominant clone was defined as the most abundant DNA sequence in deep sequencing data. CDR3 amino acid sequences were checked for sharing across subjects and were also compared against the VDJdb database and published repertoires. TCRdb itself trimmed the public reads at Q25 with fastp, ran MiXCR and retained productive beta chains. Rows merge per CDR3 protein into single entries with the most common DNA and genes. In this record, the V and J calls reflect TCRdb's handling and not the investigators' own analysis. The sample records roughly 180,000 distinct CDR3 sequences, nearly 50% of which are singletons. 13% of the sample is held by the ten biggest clonotypes.

The specimen was sorted CD4+, CD8+, or CD8+CD57+ T cells (not recorded which) from PBMCs. This TCR was sampled from a human donor with aplastic anemia. This receptor chain uses TRBV11-1 and TRBJ2-1, with TRBD2 identical over 9 junction bases. The CDR3 region has the sequence CASSSGLAFGNEQFF. The bases are TGTGCCAGCAGCTCGGGACTAGCTTTCGGCAATGAGCAGTTCTTC.